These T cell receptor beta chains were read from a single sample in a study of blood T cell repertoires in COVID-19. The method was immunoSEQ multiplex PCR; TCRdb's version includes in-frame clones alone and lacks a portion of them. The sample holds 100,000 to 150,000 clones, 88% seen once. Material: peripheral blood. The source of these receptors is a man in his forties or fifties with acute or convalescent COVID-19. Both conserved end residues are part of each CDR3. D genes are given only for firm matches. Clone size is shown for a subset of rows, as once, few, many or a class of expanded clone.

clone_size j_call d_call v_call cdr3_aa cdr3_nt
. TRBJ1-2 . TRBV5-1 CASSPVEGANYGYTF TGCGCCAGCAGCCCGGTCGAGGGAGCTAACTATGGCTACACCTTC
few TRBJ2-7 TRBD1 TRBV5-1 CASSLEQGDEQYF TGCGCCAGCAGCTTGGAACAGGGGGACGAGCAGTACTTC
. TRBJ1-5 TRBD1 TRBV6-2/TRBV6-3 CASSYPPWSSGTGDNQPQHF TGTGCCAGCAGTTACCCACCCTGGTCGTCCGGGACAGGGGACAATCAGCCCCAGCATTTT
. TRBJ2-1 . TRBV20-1 CSASSVDSYNEQFF TGCAGTGCTAGTAGCGTTGACTCCTACAATGAGCAGTTCTTC
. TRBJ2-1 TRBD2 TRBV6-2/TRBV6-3 CASSFTTSGTRDEQFF TGTGCCAGCAGTTTCACTACTAGCGGTACAAGAGATGAGCAGTTCTTC
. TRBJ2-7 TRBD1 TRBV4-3 CASSQDGTGESEQYF TGCGCCAGCAGCCAAGACGGGACAGGGGAAAGCGAGCAGTACTTC
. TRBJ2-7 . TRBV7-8 CASSPTGFEQYF TGTGCCAGCAGCCCTACAGGATTTGAGCAGTACTTC
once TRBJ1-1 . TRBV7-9 CASSLGASLFFPEAFF TGTGCCAGCAGCTTAGGTGCGAGTTTGTTCTTCCCTGAAGCTTTCTTT
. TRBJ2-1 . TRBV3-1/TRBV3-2 CASSQVLGGEQFF TGTGCCAGCAGCCAAGTTCTGGGGGGTGAGCAGTTCTTC
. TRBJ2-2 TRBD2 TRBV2 CASSVGGSSTGELFF TGTGCCAGCAGTGTCGGCGGGAGTAGCACCGGGGAGCTGTTTTTT
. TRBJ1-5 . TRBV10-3 CAISESGRGSLRNQPQHF TGTGCCATCAGTGAGTCGGGGAGAGGCAGTCTACGCAATCAGCCCCAGCATTTT
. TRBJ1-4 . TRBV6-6 CASRGQGVEKLFF TGTGCCAGCAGGGGGCAGGGTGTCGAAAAACTGTTTTTT
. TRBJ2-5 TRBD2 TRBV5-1 CASMLGLAGLLQETQYF TGCGCCAGCATGCTGGGACTAGCGGGACTACTTCAAGAGACCCAGTACTTC
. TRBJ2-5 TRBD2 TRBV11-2 CASSSDIAGGPGGGETQYF TGTGCCAGCAGCTCTGACATAGCGGGAGGGCCAGGTGGAGGAGAGACCCAGTACTTC
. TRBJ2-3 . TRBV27 CASSLRQLSTDTQYF TGTGCCAGCAGTTTACGACAGTTAAGCACAGATACGCAGTATTTT
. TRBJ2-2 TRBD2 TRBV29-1 CSVETSWNTGELFF TGCAGCGTTGAGACTAGCTGGAACACCGGGGAGCTGTTTTTT
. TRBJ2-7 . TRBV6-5 CASRRRDAGGYEQYF TGTGCCAGCAGACGGAGGGACGCTGGAGGCTACGAGCAGTACTTC
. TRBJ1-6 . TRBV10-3 CAISESNGKNSPLHF TGTGCCATCAGTGAGTCGAACGGGAAGAATTCACCCCTCCACTTT
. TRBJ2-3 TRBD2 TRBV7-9 CASSLVAGGLNTQYF TGTGCCAGCAGCTTAGTGGCGGGAGGGCTAAATACGCAGTATTTT